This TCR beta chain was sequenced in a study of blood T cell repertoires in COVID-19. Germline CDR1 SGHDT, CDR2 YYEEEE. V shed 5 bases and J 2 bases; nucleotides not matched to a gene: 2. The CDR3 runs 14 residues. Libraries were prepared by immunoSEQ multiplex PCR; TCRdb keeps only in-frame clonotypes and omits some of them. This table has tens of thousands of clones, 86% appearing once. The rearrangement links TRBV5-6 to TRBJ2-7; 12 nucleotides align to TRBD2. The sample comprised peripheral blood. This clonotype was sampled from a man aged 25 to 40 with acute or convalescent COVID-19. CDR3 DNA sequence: TGTGCCAGCAGGTGGACTAGCGGGACCTACGAGCAGTACTTC. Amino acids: CASRWTSGTYEQYF.